This TCR beta chain was identified during a study of response to subunit inactivated influenza vaccine. TCRdb redid the calling of the RT-PCR reads with MiXCR, one entry per CDR3 protein. The data show 500,000 to 600,000 distinct CDR3 sequences, with 6% to 9% seen just once and 10% to 15% held by the top ten. On this clonotype: Its specificity is not known.

The CDR3 totals 16 residues. The ends were cut back, 5 bases at V and 2 bases at J, with 16 bases in the middle. Per germline, CDR1 SGHTA and CDR2 FQGNSA. The study, taken as a whole, reports: T cells newly recruited by each seasonal influenza vaccination are few, the authors suggested.

The sequencing used PBMCs from blood, collected approximately 25 months after vaccination. This TCR derives from a man in his fifties or sixties who received an inactivated influenza vaccine. The chain is built from TRBV7-2 and TRBJ2-1, with D possibly being TRBD2 (6 bases). CDR3 amino acids: CASSPRAEGPYNEQFF. CDR3 sequence (DNA): TGTGCCAGCAGCCCGCGCGCGGAGGGCCCCTACAATGAGCAGTTCTTC.